The 20 T cell receptor beta chains presented below share a single source sample, sequenced in a study of regulatory T cells in long-lasting Graves disease. Noted time point: newly diagnosed GD, antithyroid drugs for less than 3 months. The TCR library was made from RNA that had been extracted from PBMCs in TRIzol. Arm-PCR of CDR3 regions with iRepertoire HTBI primers generated TCR beta libraries. A single record per CDR3 protein comes from TCRdb applying MiXCR to the multiplex PCR reads. The table has 500,000 or so distinct CDR3 sequences, 15% to 20% seen once. The sample was also linked to a second study, of T cells in Graves' hyperthyroidism and ophthalmopathy.

Sample: peripheral blood mononuclear cells (PBMCs), taken at new diagnosis, from a patient treated with antithyroid drugs. The receptor source for this set is a man aged 35 to 55 with Graves disease.

This clonotype was counted between two and nine times. This chain joins TRBV9 and TRBJ2-7; D possibly corresponds to TRBD2 (7 bases). V was clipped by 4 bases and J by 2 bases, with 13 bases between them. The CDR3 runs 14 residues. Per germline, CDR1 SGDLS and CDR2 YYNGEE. The CDR3: CASSTEGGTYEQYF. The CDR3 DNA sequence: TGTGCCAGCAGCACAGAGGGGGGGACCTACGAGCAGTACTTC.

This clonotype occurred many times. The CDR3 DNA reads TGTGCCAGCAGCCCGCAGGAACACTCGTCCTACGAGCAGTACTTC. Translation: CASSPQEHSSYEQYF. The rearrangement uses TRBV5-5 and TRBJ2-7, with D unresolved. The germline V and J ends were trimmed by 4 bases and 1 base, with 15 bases remaining between them. Germline-derived CDR1 and CDR2 are SGHKS and YYEKEE (reference sequence). This CDR3 spans 15 amino acids.

This clonotype was observed at least ten times. The chain's CDR3 is CASSQDKGGPTDTQYF. The CDR3 DNA is TGTGCCAGCAGCCAAGATAAGGGAGGGCCAACAGATACGCAGTATTTT. This chain connects TRBV3-1 to TRBJ2-3; 7 bases fit TRBD2. Germline V gene lookup returns CDR1 LGHDT and CDR2 YNNKEL (reference sequence). V dropped 0 bases and J dropped 3; count of bases not matched to a gene: 6. The CDR3 has 16 amino acids.

This clonotype was observed a few times. The V gene is TRBV5-5, the J gene TRBJ2-3; D gene uncertain. Per germline, CDR1 SGHKS and CDR2 YYEKEE (reference sequence). CDR3 length equals 13 residues. Trimming left V 0 bases short and J 4 bases short, with 6 bases between. CDR3 nucleotide sequence: TGTGCCAGCAGCTTGGGTGTCCCAGATACGCAGTATTTT. Residues: CASSLGVPDTQYF.

This clonotype was seen repeatedly, ten times or more. The chain recombines TRBV30 with TRBJ1-2; TRBD1 matches 9 bases. The ends lost 2 bases at V and 7 bases at J; junction bases unmatched: 5. Germline CDR1 reads GTSNPN; CDR2 reads SVGIG (reference sequence). CDR3 length equals 13 residues. In nucleotides, the CDR3 is TGTGCCTGGAGTATGTCACAGGGGGCTGGCTACACCTTC. Translating gives CAWSMSQGAGYTF.

This clonotype has a count of ten or more. The gene calls are TRBV24-1 and TRBJ2-1; D remains ambiguous. CDR3 length: 16 amino acids. Trimming removed 0 bases at V and 1 base at J, with 9 bases between. Germline V CDR1 and CDR2: KGHDR, SFDVKD. DNA of the CDR3: TGTGCCACCAGTGATTTGGTCGCGGAATCCTACAATGAGCAGTTCTTC. Amino acids: CATSDLVAESYNEQFF.

The V gene is TRBV27, the J gene TRBJ2-7; perhaps TRBD2 as D (5 bases). Per germline, CDR1 MNHEY and CDR2 SMNVEV (reference sequence). The CDR3 is 13 residues long. V was clipped by 5 bases and J by 10 bases, with 18 bases between them. The CDR3 reads CASSPGLRIEQYF. For the CDR3, the DNA is TGTGCCAGCAGTCCCGGACTGAGGATCGAACAGTACTTC.

The V call is TRBV4-1, the J call TRBJ2-7, with 11 bases fitting TRBD1. The CDR3 is 14 residues long. V dropped 3 bases and J dropped 5; count of bases not matched to a gene: 3. The V gene's germline CDR1 is MGHRA and CDR2 YSYEKL. CDR3 sequence reads: CASSHRTGGDEQYF. The DNA for the CDR3 is TGCGCCAGCAGCCATAGGACAGGGGGCGACGAGCAGTACTTC.

This clonotype was picked up a small number of times. V and J are TRBV12-3 or TRBV12-4 and TRBJ2-7; 9 bases agree with TRBD2. The CDR3 totals 15 residues. V dropped 6 bases and J dropped 5; count of bases not matched to a gene: 11. The CDR3 region has the DNA TGTGCCAGCAGCCCCCGCGGCGGGAGGGCCCACGAGCAGTACTTC. This translates into CASSPRGGRAHEQYF.

With respect to this clonotype: A clone one base away is much larger, so this may be a read error. The CDR3 spells CSAKAAREYNEQYF. CDR3 DNA: TGCAGTGCTAAGGCGGCCCGGGAATACAATGAGCAGTACTTC. This chain uses TRBV20-1 with TRBJ2-7, with TRBD2 as a possible D gene (5 bases). CDR1 and CDR2 (germline): DFQATT, SNEGSKA (reference sequence). Trimming stripped 4 bases from V and 7 bases from J, with 20 bases between. This CDR3 comprises 14 residues.

The genes are TRBV5-1 and TRBJ2-3; 13 positions match TRBD2. V gave up 4 bases and J gave up 5 bases; unmatched junction bases: 7. The CDR3 runs to 16 residues. Germline CDR1 SGHRS, CDR2 YFSETQ. CDR3 region: CASSRGLAGIGDTQYF. CDR3 DNA sequence: TGCGCCAGCAGCCGGGGACTAGCGGGGATCGGAGATACGCAGTATTTT.

This clonotype was seen only a few times. The rearrangement joins TRBV6-1 to TRBJ1-3; D remains unclear. CDR3 length: 18 residues. Germline lookup yields CDR1 MNHNS and CDR2 SASEGT. With 6 bases removed from V and 0 bases from J, the gap between germline ends came to 21 bases. The CDR3 sequence: CASRDPGRPFISGNTIYF. For the CDR3, the DNA is TGTGCCAGCAGGGATCCCGGACGGCCATTCATCTCTGGAAACACCATATATTTT.

This clonotype was found many times. The V and J genes are TRBV24-1 and TRBJ2-5, with 11 bases matching TRBD2. The CDR3 is 16 residues long. Germline-derived CDR1 and CDR2 are KGHDR and SFDVKD. J gave up 4 bases and V 2 bases, and 5 bases lay outside the gene matches. CDR3 sequence (DNA): TGTGCCACCAGTGATTGGACTAGCGGGCCAGGAGAGACCCAGTACTTC. Translated, it gives CATSDWTSGPGETQYF.

This clonotype was detected many times. Its ends do not fully match the called genes, so a read error is possible. The chain couples TRBV14 to TRBJ2-7; D ambiguous. Germline CDR1 SGHDN, CDR2 FVKESK. The CDR3 is 11 amino acids. The CDR3 sequence is CASSELYEQYF. CDR3 sequence (DNA): TGCGCCAGCAGTGAGTTATACGAGCAGTACTTC.

This clonotype appeared many times. The V call is TRBV5-1, the J call TRBJ1-5; 7 nucleotides align to TRBD1. Germline CDR1 reads SGHRS; CDR2 reads YFSETQ. Trimming at V came to 0 bases and at J to 1 base, leaving 7 bases not matched to a gene. The CDR3 is 17 amino acids. The CDR3 nucleotides read TGCGCCAGCAGCTTGGTTGCCCGGGACAGCAGCAATCAGCCCCAGCATTTT. Residues: CASSLVARDSSNQPQHF.

This clonotype was seen repeatedly, ten times or more. The chain employs TRBV2 and TRBJ2-3; possibly TRBD2 for D (6 bases). The CDR3 totals 14 residues. V lost 7 bases to trimming and J lost 0 bases, with 11 bases between them. CDR1 SNHLY and CDR2 FYNNEI come from the germline V gene. The CDR3 sequence is CASTLARSTDTQYF. CDR3 nucleotide sequence: TGTGCCAGCACCCTAGCGCGTAGCACAGATACGCAGTATTTT. The full variable domain, its missing parts supplied by reference TRBV2 and TRBJ2-3, is EPEVTQTPSHQVTQMGQEVILRCVPISNHLYFYWYRQILGQKVEFLVSFYNNEISEKSEIFDDQFSVERPDGSNFTLKIRSTKLEDSAMYFCASTLARSTDTQYFGPGTRLTVL.

Concerning this clonotype: A much larger clone is a single base away; this may be a read error. The chain combines TRBV20-1 with TRBJ2-3; 8 bases line up with TRBD2. Germline lookup yields CDR1 DFQATT and CDR2 SNEGSKA (reference sequence). The CDR3 is made up of 18 amino acids. The CDR3 DNA is TGCAGTGCTAGAGATCTGCGGGGCGGGAGGCTCTCCGGCAATGAGCAGTCCTTC. This sequence encodes CSARDLRGGRLSGNEQSF.

This clonotype was seen at least ten times. The CDR3 bases are TGTGCCAGCGGCAGGGTCAGGGGCAATGAGCAGTTCTTC. Amino acid sequence: CASGRVRGNEQFF. The chain links TRBV6-1 to TRBJ2-1, with D possibly TRBD1 on 6 matching bases. The CDR3 is 13 amino acids. Germline V gives CDR1 MNHNS, CDR2 SASEGT. Trimming shortened V by 8 bases and J by 6 bases, and 14 bases separated the two germline ends.

This clonotype has at least ten counts. The J gene is TRBJ2-1, the V gene TRBV7-8; D remains unclear. The V gene lost 3 bases and the J gene lost 2 bases, with 8 bases spanning the gap. The CDR3 runs to 14 residues. In germline, CDR1 is SGHVS, CDR2 FQNEAQ. The CDR3 here is CASSFVRTYNEQFF. CDR3 DNA sequence: TGTGCCAGCAGCTTCGTGCGGACCTACAATGAGCAGTTCTTC.

This clonotype appeared many times. The chain uses TRBV6-7 and TRBJ2-1, with D possibly TRBD2 on 6 matching bases. TRBV6-7 is reported as an ORF; its role is uncertain. V dropped 2 bases and J dropped 5 bases, with 13 bases sitting between them. The CDR3 contains 15 residues. CDR3 bases: TGTGCCAGCAGTTACCCGAGGGGCGGGGACAATGAGCAGTTCTTC. This encodes CASSYPRGGDNEQFF.